This T cell receptor (beta chain) was sequenced during a study of T-cell memory formation after mild COVID-19. The sample holds a few counts of this clonotype. The antigen remains undetermined. Study observations and caveats: Day 37-peaking second-wave clones had unconfirmed SARS-CoV-2 specificity. Clones that contracted from day 15 to 85 were balanced CD4/CD8, while later expanders leaned CD4+. Cross-reactive memory apparently joined, as some responding clones appeared in pre-infection memory.

The germline gives CDR1 KGHSH, CDR2 LQKENI. V dropped 6 bases and J dropped 2 bases, with 14 bases sitting between them. This CDR3 region has 14 residues. TCRdb called the 5' RACE reads again in MiXCR, with one record for every CDR3 protein. The table includes around 450,000 distinct CDR3 sequences, approximately 24% detected once. The specimen sequenced was PBMCs or a T cell subset sorted from them (not recorded which). This receptor was obtained from an adult woman who had mild COVID-19 (a few samples of this study predate the infection). Cell type and time point are not known. The chain has TRBV18 and TRBJ2-7; D may be TRBD2 (5 bases). This CDR3 reads CASSPAGPPYEQYF. DNA for the CDR3: TGTGCCAGCTCCCCCGCGGGTCCGCCCTACGAGCAGTACTTC.